Presented here are 5 T cell receptor beta chains from one specimen sequenced in a study of T cells after posttransplantation cyclophosphamide. The method was immunoSEQ multiplex PCR; TCRdb's version includes in-frame clones alone and lacks a portion of them. This sample carries about 5,700 clones, none of them present only once. Busulfan-fludarabine conditioning, marrow transplant, and cyclophosphamide on days +3 and +4 were administered. The sequences come from PBMCs, collected after allogeneic stem cell transplant with posttransplant cyclophosphamide. Source of these receptors: a male patient aged 60-70 years who received an allogeneic stem cell transplant from a related donor, was CMV-positive, and had no GVHD. Some T cells may be supplied by the graft donor.

This chain connects TRBV28 to TRBJ2-7; 8 bases agree with TRBD1. After removal of 6 bases from V and 2 bases from J, the junction contained 6 bases not matched to a gene. The CDR3 totals 14 residues. Germline V gene data show CDR1 as MDHEN and CDR2 as SYDVKM. CDR3 coding DNA: TGTGCCAGCAGACGACAGGGGTATACCTACGAGCAGTACTTC. This encodes CASRRQGYTYEQYF.

This clone was recorded at least ten times. The rearrangement uses TRBV11-3 and TRBJ2-1, with D possibly TRBD1 on 6 matching bases. Germline V CDR1 and CDR2: SGHNT, YENEEA. This CDR3 spans 15 amino acids. Trimming removed 2 bases from V and 6 bases from J, with 14 bases in between. CDR3 nucleotides: TGTGCCAGCAGCTTACGCACAGGGCTGGGCAATGAGCAGTTCTTC. Its protein is CASSLRTGLGNEQFF.

In its sample, this clone is medium-sized. The chain is built from TRBV5-1 and TRBJ1-4, with D perhaps matching TRBD1 (5 bases). V lost 4 bases and J 0 bases, leaving 13 bases between the germline ends. CDR3 length: 16 amino acids. CDR1 and CDR2 from the germline V gene are SGHRS and YFSETQ. CDR3 in DNA: TGCGCCAGCAGCCTTAAGCCGACAGCAACTAATGAAAAACTGTTTTTT. This gives the protein CASSLKPTATNEKLFF.

The chain recombines TRBV2 with TRBJ2-7, with 10 bases lining up with TRBD2. Germline CDR1 reads SNHLY; CDR2 reads FYNNEI. This CDR3 region has 16 residues. Losses at the gene ends were 5 bases for V and 3 bases for J; bases not matched to a gene: 10. This chain's CDR3 is CASSTNSGLANYEQYF. In nucleotides, the CDR3 is TGTGCCAGCAGTACAAATTCGGGACTAGCGAACTACGAGCAGTACTTC.

The sample holds many counts of this clone. The chain combines TRBV7-3 with TRBJ2-2, with TRBD2 as a possible D gene (5 bases). The germline gives CDR1 SGHTA, CDR2 FQGTGA. Trimming took 1 base from V and 6 from J, leaving 12 bases between them. There are 15 residues in the CDR3. DNA for the CDR3: TGTGCCAGCAGCTTAAATCCCCCGGGGTCCGGGGAGCTGTTTTTT. Translation gives CASSLNPPGSGELFF.